This T cell receptor beta chain is drawn from a study of shared clonotypes between healthy human individuals. This clone was seen more than once but under ten times. Its antigen is not known. For every subset, genomic DNA was evenly distributed across several immunoSEQ plates. The assay was immunoSEQ multiplex PCR, and TCRdb's table has in-frame clones only and misses some. Among about 230,000 clones listed, 65% to 70% were seen once. Overall study findings and caveats: Only a few donors were included, so the genetic and exposure-history diversity represented was limited. The researchers took only blood, and tissue repertoires probably look different.

This CDR3 has 14 residues. Germline loops: CDR1 MDHEN, CDR2 SYDVKM. V lost 8 bases, J lost 6 bases, and 19 bases lay in between. The sample taken for sequencing was memory CD4+ T cells sorted from blood. Subset: CD45RA-negative fraction. The TCR originated in a man between 25 and 39 years old in good health. The genes are TRBV28 and TRBJ1-2; possible D gene TRBD1, 6 bases. This CDR3 is CASRRHSGGHGYTF. CDR3 DNA: TGTGCCAGCCGCCGCCATTCGGGGGGCCATGGCTACACCTTC.